What follows describes a single TCR beta chain. Its antigen is undetermined. The CDR3 spans 17 residues. The germline gives CDR1 SGHRS, CDR2 YFSETQ. After removal of 2 bases from V and 5 bases from J, the junction contained 12 bases not matched to a gene. This record belongs to a study of cytomegalovirus exposure and HLA in healthy donors. Study-wide results and caveats: Researchers reported in a later analysis that common viral pathogens appeared linked to several top clusters. In a later analysis, productive TCRs from donors in an Asian-associated ancestry cluster reportedly carried fewer N-insertions than the cohort mean. High specificity and sensitivity for cytomegalovirus status were reported for the classifier.

The PCR ran on 60 Vbeta and 13 Jbeta primers. Original analysis: As a later analysis found, there were around 86 million unique TCR beta chains, of which roughly 11 million were shared. Libraries were prepared by immunoSEQ multiplex PCR; TCRdb keeps only in-frame clonotypes and omits some of them. V and J calls and clone size are those listed in that table; D and trimming were worked out from the DNA. This sample has some 210,000 clones, with 70% to 80% found just once. The gene calls are TRBV5-1 and TRBJ2-2; 7 bases match TRBD1. This clonotype originated in a woman in her twenties or thirties in good health and CMV-seropositive. Source material: PBMCs. This CDR3 reads CASSFQSRDSDTGELFF. The CDR3 coding sequence is TGCGCCAGCAGCTTTCAATCCCGGGACAGCGATACCGGGGAGCTGTTTTTT.